This T cell receptor beta chain was found in a study of beta chain features in type 1 diabetes. Study conclusions and caveats: Amplification by PCR could prefer shorter templates, with the same effect in patients and controls. Fewer junction insertions and more nucleotide deletions appeared in type 1 diabetes patients. Patients with Type 1 diabetes showed moderately but significantly shorter TCRB CDR3s in all four CD4+ subsets.

Germline assignment: CDR1 MGHRA and CDR2 YSYEKL. Trimming left V 2 bases short and J 6 bases short, with 7 bases between. The CDR3 loop spans 12 amino acids. Of note for this clone: Its antigen is as yet unknown.

Reverse transcribing all isolated RNA meant expressed TCRB transcripts were sequenced. Profiling relied on immunoSEQ multiplex PCR, and the TCRdb table lists in-frame clones only, not all of them. This table holds hundreds of thousands of clones, roughly an eighth found once. Material for sequencing was naive CD4+ T cells from blood. The J gene is TRBJ1-1, the V gene TRBV4-1; D possibly corresponds to TRBD1 (6 bases). The TCR was taken from a man in his late teens or twenties in good health. The CDR3 bases are TGCGCCAGCAGCCAACCAGGGGCTGAAGCTTTCTTT. Translation gives CASSQPGAEAFF.